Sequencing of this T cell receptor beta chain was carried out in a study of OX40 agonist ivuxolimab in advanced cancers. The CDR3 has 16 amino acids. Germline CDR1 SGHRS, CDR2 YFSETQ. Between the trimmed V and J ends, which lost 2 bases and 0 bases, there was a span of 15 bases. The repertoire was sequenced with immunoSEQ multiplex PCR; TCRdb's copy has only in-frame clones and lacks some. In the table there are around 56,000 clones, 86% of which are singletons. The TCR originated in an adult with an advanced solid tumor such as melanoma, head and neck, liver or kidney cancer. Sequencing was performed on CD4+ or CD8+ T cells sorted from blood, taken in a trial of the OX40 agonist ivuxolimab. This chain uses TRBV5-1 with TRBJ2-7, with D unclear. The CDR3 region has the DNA TGCGCCAGCAGCTTCGACTTCTCGAATCCCTCCTACGAGCAGTACTTC. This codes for CASSFDFSNPSYEQYF.